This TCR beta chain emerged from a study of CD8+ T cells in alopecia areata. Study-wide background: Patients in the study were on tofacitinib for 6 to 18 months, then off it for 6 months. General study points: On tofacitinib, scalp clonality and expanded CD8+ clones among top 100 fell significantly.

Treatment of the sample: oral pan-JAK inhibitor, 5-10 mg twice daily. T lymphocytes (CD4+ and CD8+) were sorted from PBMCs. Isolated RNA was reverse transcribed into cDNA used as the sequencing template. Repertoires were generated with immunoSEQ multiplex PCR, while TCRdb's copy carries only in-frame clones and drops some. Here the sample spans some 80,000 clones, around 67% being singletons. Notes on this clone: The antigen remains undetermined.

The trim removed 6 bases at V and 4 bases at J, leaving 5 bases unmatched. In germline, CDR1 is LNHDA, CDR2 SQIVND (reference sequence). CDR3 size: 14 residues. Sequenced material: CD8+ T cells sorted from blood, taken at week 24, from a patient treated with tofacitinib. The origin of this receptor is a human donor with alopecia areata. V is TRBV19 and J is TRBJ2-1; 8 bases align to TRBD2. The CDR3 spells CASRGGGSYNEQFF. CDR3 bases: TGTGCCAGTAGGGGCGGGGGGTCTTACAATGAGCAGTTCTTC.